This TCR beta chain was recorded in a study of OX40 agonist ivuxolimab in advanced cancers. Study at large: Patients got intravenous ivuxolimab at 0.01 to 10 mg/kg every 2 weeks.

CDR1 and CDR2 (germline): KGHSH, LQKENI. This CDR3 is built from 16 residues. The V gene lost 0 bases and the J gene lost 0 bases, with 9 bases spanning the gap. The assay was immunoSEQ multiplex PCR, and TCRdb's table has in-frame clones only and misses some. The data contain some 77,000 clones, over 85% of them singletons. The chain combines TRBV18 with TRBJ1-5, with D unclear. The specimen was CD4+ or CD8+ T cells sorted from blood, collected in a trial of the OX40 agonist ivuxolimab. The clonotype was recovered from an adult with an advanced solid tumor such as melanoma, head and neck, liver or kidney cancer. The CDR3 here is CASSPPGKSSNQPQHF. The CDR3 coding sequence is TGTGCCAGCTCACCACCGGGGAAAAGTAGCAATCAGCCCCAGCATTTT.